This TCR beta chain was identified during a study of OX40 agonist ivuxolimab in advanced cancers. Study in general: Every 2 weeks, patients received ivuxolimab intravenously, dosed at 0.01 to 10 mg/kg. Males comprised 82.7% of the group, whose mean age was approximately 60 years (range about 23 to 80). Regarding the study as a whole: Low clonal expansion, among the lowest seen, marked partial responders at 0.1-3.0 mg/kg. Certain nonresponders additionally had low normalized T-cell clonal expansion.

V lost 7 bases and J lost 3, with 13 bases in between. Germline lookup yields CDR1 MNHNY and CDR2 SVGAGI (reference sequence). This CDR3 has 13 amino acids. Assay: immunoSEQ multiplex PCR; the TCRdb copy retains only in-frame clones and omits some. This sample has tens of thousands of clones, with 86% found just once. Notes on this clone: Its specificity is not known.

The J gene is TRBJ2-7, the V gene TRBV6-6; D call uncertain. Sequencing was performed on CD4+ or CD8+ T cells sorted from blood, taken in a trial of the OX40 agonist ivuxolimab. This clonotype originated in an adult with an advanced solid tumor such as melanoma, head and neck, liver or kidney cancer. The CDR3 loop reads CASKGPNHYEQYF. The CDR3, as DNA: TGTGCCAGCAAAGGTCCCAACCACTACGAGCAGTACTTC.